Presented here are 9 T cell receptor beta chains from one specimen sequenced in a study of T cells in Graves' hyperthyroidism and ophthalmopathy. Researchers took RNA transcripts and amplified the TCR beta CDR3 regions from them. RT-PCR in the first round (using the HTBI primer set) targeted the TCR CDR3. One entry per CDR3 protein results from TCRdb running MiXCR on the multiplex PCR reads. The table records approximately 480,000 distinct CDR3 sequences, around 21% of them present only once. Input material: blood. All receptors come from a man between 18 and 35 years old with Graves' hyperthyroidism.

This clonotype was seen a few times. This sequence joins TRBV2 and TRBJ1-1; D is perhaps TRBD1 (5 bases). Trimming took 4 bases from V and 1 from J, leaving 10 bases between them. The CDR3 consists of 14 residues. CDR1 is SNHLY, CDR2 FYNNEI, per germline. CDR3 amino acids: CASSVEGWNTEAFF. In DNA, the CDR3 is TGTGCCAGCAGTGTCGAGGGGTGGAACACTGAAGCTTTCTTT.

Many counts were recorded for this clonotype. This rearrangement joins TRBV20-1 to TRBJ1-1; 9 nucleotides line up with TRBD1. V shed 3 bases, J shed 3 bases, and the junction held 8 bases outside the gene matches. Germline CDR1 is DFQATT and CDR2 is SNEGSKA (reference sequence). The CDR3 covers 15 residues. The CDR3, as DNA: TGCAGTGCTAGGTGGGACAGGGTGATTGACACTGAAGCTTTCTTT. Translating gives CSARWDRVIDTEAFF.

The chain carries TRBV18 and TRBJ1-1; no clear D gene. Trimming took 6 bases from V and 0 from J, leaving 11 bases between them. The CDR3 loop spans 14 amino acids. CDR1 is KGHSH, CDR2 LQKENI, per germline. This CDR3 is CASSADKLNTEAFF. The CDR3 DNA sequence: TGTGCCAGCTCCGCAGACAAGTTGAACACTGAAGCTTTCTTT.

This clonotype was counted at least ten times. This chain uses TRBV2 with TRBJ1-3; D may be TRBD1 (6 bases). The V end was cut by 1 base, the J end by 7 bases, with 14 bases between. CDR3 length: 15 amino acids. From germline, CDR1 is SNHLY and CDR2 FYNNEI. The CDR3, as DNA: TGTGCCAGCAGTGAAGGACCGCTGGGACATAACACCATATATTTT. Its translation: CASSEGPLGHNTIYF.

The sample holds a few counts of this clonotype. The chain is built from TRBV6-4 and TRBJ2-7; TRBD2 matches 7 bases. CDR1 and CDR2 from the germline V gene are MRHNA and SNTAGT. The CDR3 is 17 amino acids. Trimming removed 2 bases from V and 0 bases from J; junction bases left unmatched: 10. The CDR3 reads CASSDQVGEGFSYEQYF. DNA of the CDR3: TGTGCCAGCAGTGACCAGGTGGGGGAGGGTTTCTCCTACGAGCAGTACTTC.

This clonotype has a count of ten or more. The chain employs TRBV20-1 and TRBJ2-7, with 10 bases fitting TRBD1. Germline loops: CDR1 DFQATT, CDR2 SNEGSKA (reference sequence). V trimming: 8 bases; J trimming: 2 bases; junction bases outside the gene matches: 18. This CDR3 region has 17 residues. CDR3 in amino acids: CSFSGQGVFSFPYEQYF. CDR3 DNA: TGCAGTTTTTCTGGACAGGGGGTTTTTTCTTTCCCCTACGAGCAGTACTTC.

The chain joins TRBV4-1 to TRBJ2-7; D is unclear. This CDR3 spans 14 amino acids. V lost 2 bases, J lost 6 bases, and 14 bases lay in between. The V gene's germline CDR1 is MGHRA and CDR2 YSYEKL. CDR3 sequence (DNA): TGCGCCAGCAGCCAATCCGCCAGAGCTACCGAGCAGTACTTC. It codes for CASSQSARATEQYF.

This chain links TRBV5-5 with TRBJ1-1; no reliable D call. This CDR3 spans 13 amino acids. Germline V gene lookup returns CDR1 SGHKS and CDR2 YYEKEE (reference sequence). Between the trimmed V and J ends, which lost 1 base and 5 bases, there was a span of 9 bases. The CDR3 loop reads CASSLNPETEAFF. DNA for the CDR3: TGTGCCAGCAGCTTGAACCCTGAGACTGAAGCTTTCTTT.

Regarding this clonotype: A much larger clone lies a single base off, so this may be a read error. V usage is TRBV30 and J usage is TRBJ2-5; unclear D gene. Germline loops: CDR1 GTSNPN, CDR2 SVGIG (reference sequence). This CDR3 comprises 14 residues. Here the CDR3 DNA reads TGTGCCTGGAAGGGCCGCACGACGGGCGAGATCCAGTACTTC. It specifies CAWKGRTTGEIQYF.